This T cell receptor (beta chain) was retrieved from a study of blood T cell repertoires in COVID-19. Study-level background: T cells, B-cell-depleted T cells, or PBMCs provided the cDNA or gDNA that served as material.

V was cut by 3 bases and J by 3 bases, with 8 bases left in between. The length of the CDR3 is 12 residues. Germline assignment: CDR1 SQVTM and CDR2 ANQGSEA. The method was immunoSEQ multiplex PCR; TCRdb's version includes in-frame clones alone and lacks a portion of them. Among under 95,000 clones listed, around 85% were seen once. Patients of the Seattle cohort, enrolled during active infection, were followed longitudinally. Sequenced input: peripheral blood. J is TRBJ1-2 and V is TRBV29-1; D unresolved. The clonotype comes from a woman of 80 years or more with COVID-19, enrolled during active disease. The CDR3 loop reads CSVDPGYYGYTF. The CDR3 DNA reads TGCAGCGTTGATCCCGGGTACTATGGCTACACCTTC.